The rows below give T cell receptor beta chains drawn from one sample of a study of T cell responses to AZD1222 COVID-19 vaccine. The assay was immunoSEQ multiplex PCR, and TCRdb's table has in-frame clones only and misses some. In the table there are about 140,000 clones, around nine tenths of which are singletons. The specimen was peripheral blood, collected on day 0 of AZD1222 vaccination. The receptors originated from an adult in good health. CDR3s include the opening cysteine and the closing phenylalanine or tryptophan. A D gene is named only where the DNA matches it firmly. Clone size appears in some rows only: once, few, many, or a class for an expanded clone.

cdr3_nt: TGTGCCAGCAGCCCCCCAGGGGACTTACTCCACGAGCAGTACTTC; cdr3_aa: CASSPPGDLLHEQYF; v_call: TRBV11-1; clone_size: .; j_call: TRBJ2-7; d_call: .
cdr3_nt: TGTGCCAGCACTATACAGGGGAGGGATGGCTACACCTTC; cdr3_aa: CASTIQGRDGYTF; v_call: TRBV6-4; clone_size: .; j_call: TRBJ1-2; d_call: TRBD1
cdr3_nt: TGCGCCAGCAGCTTGCCCCCCCGACTAGATCTCCCGACCGGGGAGCTGTTTTTT; cdr3_aa: CASSLPPRLDLPTGELFF; v_call: TRBV5-1; clone_size: .; j_call: TRBJ2-2; d_call: .
cdr3_nt: TGTGCCAGTAGAGATTATGCAACTAATGAAAAACTGTTTTTT; cdr3_aa: CASRDYATNEKLFF; v_call: TRBV19; clone_size: .; j_call: TRBJ1-4; d_call: .
cdr3_nt: TGTGCCAGCAGCCAAGATGCGGGAGGGCCTACCGGGGAGCTGTTTTTT; cdr3_aa: CASSQDAGGPTGELFF; v_call: TRBV4-2; clone_size: .; j_call: TRBJ2-2; d_call: TRBD2
cdr3_nt: TGCGCCAGCAATGGTGTGGGCACAGACCTAAACTCTGGAAACACCATATATTTT; cdr3_aa: CASNGVGTDLNSGNTIYF; v_call: TRBV23-1; clone_size: .; j_call: TRBJ1-3; d_call: .
cdr3_nt: TGTGCCACCAGTGGGGGGCAATCTGGTGATACGCAGTATTTT; cdr3_aa: CATSGGQSGDTQYF; v_call: TRBV24-1; clone_size: .; j_call: TRBJ2-3; d_call: .
cdr3_nt: TGTGCCAGCAGTTACTTCGGGGTAAACACTGAAGCTTTCTTT; cdr3_aa: CASSYFGVNTEAFF; v_call: TRBV6-6; clone_size: .; j_call: TRBJ1-1; d_call: .
cdr3_nt: TGTGCCAGCAGTTCACTCGGGACAGGGGGGACCGGGGAGCTGTTTTTT; cdr3_aa: CASSSLGTGGTGELFF; v_call: TRBV28; clone_size: .; j_call: TRBJ2-2; d_call: TRBD1
cdr3_nt: TGTGCCAGCTTTTCCTCCCGGATGGACAGGGGGAACACTGAAGCTTTCTTT; cdr3_aa: CASFSSRMDRGNTEAFF; v_call: TRBV18; clone_size: once; j_call: TRBJ1-1; d_call: TRBD1
cdr3_nt: TGTGCCAGCAGCTTGAGGGACAGCCACCCTTCCTACGAGCAGTACTTC; cdr3_aa: CASSLRDSHPSYEQYF; v_call: TRBV11-2; clone_size: .; j_call: TRBJ2-7; d_call: TRBD1
cdr3_nt: TGTGCTAGCAGCTTAGGAATCGGACAGGGTAAACAAGAGACCCAGTACTTC; cdr3_aa: CASSLGIGQGKQETQYF; v_call: TRBV7-7; clone_size: .; j_call: TRBJ2-5; d_call: TRBD1
cdr3_nt: TGTGCCAGCAGCGTAGGGGGTAATGAAAAACTGTTTTTT; cdr3_aa: CASSVGGNEKLFF; v_call: TRBV9; clone_size: .; j_call: TRBJ1-4; d_call: .
cdr3_nt: TGTGCCAGTAGTATAACAGGGGATGGGAGGTACGAGCAGTACTTC; cdr3_aa: CASSITGDGRYEQYF; v_call: TRBV19; clone_size: once; j_call: TRBJ2-7; d_call: .
cdr3_nt: TGTGCCAGCATTCGGCTATCGGGTGAAAAACTGTTTTTT; cdr3_aa: CASIRLSGEKLFF; v_call: TRBV27; clone_size: .; j_call: TRBJ1-4; d_call: .
cdr3_nt: TGTGCCAGCTCACCCCTAACACTGACACTGGGGGCTCCGAAGGTGGCCCAGTACTTC; cdr3_aa: CASSPLTLTLGAPKVAQYF; v_call: TRBV18; clone_size: .; j_call: TRBJ2-5; d_call: .
cdr3_nt: TGCGCCAGCGGTAGGAGTTCGGGGGGCGAGACCCAGTACTTC; cdr3_aa: CASGRSSGGETQYF; v_call: TRBV5-1; clone_size: .; j_call: TRBJ2-5; d_call: .
cdr3_nt: TGTGCCAGCAGCTCCCGACAGGGATTTTGGGCAGATACGCAGTATTTT; cdr3_aa: CASSSRQGFWADTQYF; v_call: TRBV5-4; clone_size: .; j_call: TRBJ2-3; d_call: TRBD1
cdr3_nt: TGTGCCAGTAGCCGAGACAGGGGGGGTACGACTGAAGCTTTCTTT; cdr3_aa: CASSRDRGGTTEAFF; v_call: TRBV19; clone_size: .; j_call: TRBJ1-1; d_call: TRBD1
cdr3_nt: TGCGCCAGCAGCTTGGCCGGGGCCATATATGGCTACACCTTC; cdr3_aa: CASSLAGAIYGYTF; v_call: TRBV5-1; clone_size: .; j_call: TRBJ1-2; d_call: .
cdr3_nt: TGTGCCAGCAGCGTAACAGGGTATCTCAACACCGGGGAGCTGTTTTTT; cdr3_aa: CASSVTGYLNTGELFF; v_call: TRBV9; clone_size: .; j_call: TRBJ2-2; d_call: .
cdr3_nt: TGTGCCAGCAGCTCAAGCTCCTACGAGCAGTACTTC; cdr3_aa: CASSSSSYEQYF; v_call: TRBV7-9; clone_size: .; j_call: TRBJ2-7; d_call: .
cdr3_nt: TGTGCCAGCACTACAAGCGTCGATACCATATATTTT; cdr3_aa: CASTTSVDTIYF; v_call: TRBV28; clone_size: .; j_call: TRBJ1-3; d_call: .
cdr3_nt: TGTGCCAGCTACTCCCAAGGTCGGGGCGGGGAGCTGTTTTTT; cdr3_aa: CASYSQGRGGELFF; v_call: TRBV28; clone_size: .; j_call: TRBJ2-2; d_call: .
cdr3_nt: TGTGCCAGCAGTTACTCAGGGGGTGACACCGGGGAGCTGTTTTTT; cdr3_aa: CASSYSGGDTGELFF; v_call: TRBV6-5; clone_size: .; j_call: TRBJ2-2; d_call: .
cdr3_nt: TGCGCCAGCAGCTTGAATGGACAGGGGGCTGGGGCCAACGTCCTGACTTTC; cdr3_aa: CASSLNGQGAGANVLTF; v_call: TRBV5-1; clone_size: .; j_call: TRBJ2-6; d_call: TRBD1
cdr3_nt: TGTGCCAGTAGTCAACAGTCGAATCAGCCCCAGCATTTT; cdr3_aa: CASSQQSNQPQHF; v_call: TRBV19; clone_size: .; j_call: TRBJ1-5; d_call: .
cdr3_nt: TGTGCCAGCAGCTTGGCCTTTGCTTACGAGCAGTACTTC; cdr3_aa: CASSLAFAYEQYF; v_call: TRBV5-4; clone_size: .; j_call: TRBJ2-7; d_call: .
cdr3_nt: TGCAGTGCTAGTTTCGGGACGGGGAACACTGAAGCTTTCTTT; cdr3_aa: CSASFGTGNTEAFF; v_call: TRBV20-1; clone_size: .; j_call: TRBJ1-1; d_call: .
cdr3_nt: TGTGCCAGCAGTTTAAGGCAGGGCAGGGCGTATGAAAAACTGTTTTTT; cdr3_aa: CASSLRQGRAYEKLFF; v_call: TRBV28; clone_size: .; j_call: TRBJ1-4; d_call: .
cdr3_nt: TGTGCCAGCAGTTTACTAGCGGGGGGGCTTGGTGACACCGGGGAGCTGTTTTTT; cdr3_aa: CASSLLAGGLGDTGELFF; v_call: TRBV28; clone_size: .; j_call: TRBJ2-2; d_call: TRBD2
cdr3_nt: TGTGCCAGCAGCTTGGCCGAGGGGCGAGCTGAAGCTTTCTTT; cdr3_aa: CASSLAEGRAEAFF; v_call: TRBV5-8; clone_size: .; j_call: TRBJ1-1; d_call: .
cdr3_nt: TGCGCCAGCAGTGTCTCTCGGGCGGTGGGAGAAAAACTGTTTTTT; cdr3_aa: CASSVSRAVGEKLFF; v_call: TRBV4-1; clone_size: .; j_call: TRBJ1-4; d_call: .
cdr3_nt: TGCGCCAGCAGCAGCCCACAGGGGGCCGGGGACACCGGGGAGCTGTTTTTT; cdr3_aa: CASSSPQGAGDTGELFF; v_call: TRBV5-1; clone_size: once; j_call: TRBJ2-2; d_call: TRBD1
cdr3_nt: TGTGCCAGCAGTGAACGACTAGCGTTCGATGAGCAGTTCTTC; cdr3_aa: CASSERLAFDEQFF; v_call: TRBV6-1; clone_size: .; j_call: TRBJ2-1; d_call: TRBD2
cdr3_nt: TGTGCCAGCAGCTTATTCGGTCGAACAGGGCCCTATAGCAATCAGCCCCAGCATTTT; cdr3_aa: CASSLFGRTGPYSNQPQHF; v_call: TRBV7-2; clone_size: .; j_call: TRBJ1-5; d_call: .
cdr3_nt: TGCGCCAGCAGCTTGACGGGGGCGGGTTTAGGAGATACGCAGTATTTT; cdr3_aa: CASSLTGAGLGDTQYF; v_call: TRBV5-1; clone_size: .; j_call: TRBJ2-3; d_call: .
cdr3_nt: TGTGCCAGCAGCTTAGCGGGGAGCAATCAGCCCCAGCATTTT; cdr3_aa: CASSLAGSNQPQHF; v_call: TRBV7-9; clone_size: .; j_call: TRBJ1-5; d_call: .
cdr3_nt: TGTGCCAGCAGCCTACCCGGGACTAGCGATAATGAGCAGTTCTTC; cdr3_aa: CASSLPGTSDNEQFF; v_call: TRBV3-1/TRBV3-2; clone_size: few; j_call: TRBJ2-1; d_call: TRBD2
cdr3_nt: TGTGCCAGCGGGGCCAGTGGCAATCAGCCCCAGCATTTT; cdr3_aa: CASGASGNQPQHF; v_call: TRBV6-6; clone_size: once; j_call: TRBJ1-5; d_call: .
cdr3_nt: TGTGCCAGCAGTTCCCATCCCACTGAAGCTTTCTTT; cdr3_aa: CASSSHPTEAFF; v_call: TRBV28; clone_size: .; j_call: TRBJ1-1; d_call: .
cdr3_nt: TGTGCCAGCAAGAGGACAGACTATAATTCACCCCTCCACTTT; cdr3_aa: CASKRTDYNSPLHF; v_call: TRBV6-6; clone_size: .; j_call: TRBJ1-6; d_call: .
cdr3_nt: TGTGCCAGCAGTGAACTATTTGAAGCTTTCTTT; cdr3_aa: CASSELFEAFF; v_call: TRBV25-1; clone_size: .; j_call: TRBJ1-1; d_call: .
cdr3_nt: TGCGCCAGCACTGAGGCAGCGGGGTCCTACAATGAGCAGTTCTTC; cdr3_aa: CASTEAAGSYNEQFF; v_call: TRBV10-2; clone_size: once; j_call: TRBJ2-1; d_call: TRBD2
cdr3_nt: TGTGCCAGCAGCAAAGTTCGGACACGACCTTGTCGGGCCGGGGAGCTGTTTTTT; cdr3_aa: CASSKVRTRPCRAGELFF; v_call: TRBV21-1; clone_size: .; j_call: TRBJ2-2; d_call: .